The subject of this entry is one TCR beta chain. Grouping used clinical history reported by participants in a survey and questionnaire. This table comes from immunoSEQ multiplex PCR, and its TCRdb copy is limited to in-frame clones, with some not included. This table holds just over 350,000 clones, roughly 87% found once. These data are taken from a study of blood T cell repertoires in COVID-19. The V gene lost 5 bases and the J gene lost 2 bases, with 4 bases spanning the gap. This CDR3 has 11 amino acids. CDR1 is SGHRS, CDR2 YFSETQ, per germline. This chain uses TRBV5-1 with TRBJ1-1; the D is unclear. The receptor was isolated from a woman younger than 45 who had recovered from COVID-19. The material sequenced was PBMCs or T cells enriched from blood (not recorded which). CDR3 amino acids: CASSSNTEAFF. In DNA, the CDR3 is TGCGCCAGCAGTAGCAACACTGAAGCTTTCTTT. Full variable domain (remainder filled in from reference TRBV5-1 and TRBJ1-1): KAGVTQTPRYLIKTRGQQVTLSCSPISGHRSVSWYQQTPGQGLQFLFEYFSETQRNKGNFPGRFSGRQFSNSRSEMNVSTLELGDSALYLCASSSNTEAFFGQGTRLTVV.